A selection of T cell receptor beta chains follows, all from one sample in a study of cytomegalovirus exposure and HLA in healthy donors. Some clones are missing from TCRdb's copy, which holds only in-frame ones; the method was immunoSEQ multiplex PCR. The sample includes 100,000 to 150,000 clones, about 78% of them seen just once. The material sequenced was PBMCs. The source is a man aged 45 to 65 in good health and CMV-seropositive. Each CDR3 is given with its conserved first and last residue. A D gene is named only where the DNA matches it firmly. Clone size, where shown, is once, few, many, or a class for clones that have expanded.

j_call | v_call | d_call | clone_size | cdr3_nt | cdr3_aa
TRBJ1-5 | TRBV18 | . | . | TGTGCCAGCTCACCACAGGAGAATAGCAATCAGCCCCAGCATTTT | CASSPQENSNQPQHF
TRBJ2-7 | TRBV5-4 | TRBD1 | . | TGTGCCAGCAGCCCCACCCTAGACAGGGGGAACGAGCAGTACTTC | CASSPTLDRGNEQYF
TRBJ2-5 | TRBV11-3 | . | few | TGTGCCAGCAGCTTGAGTGAGCAGACCCAGTACTTC | CASSLSEQTQYF
TRBJ2-5 | TRBV7-8 | TRBD2 | . | TGTGCCAGCGCGACTAGCGGGTCGGTCGTGTCCCAGTACTTC | CASATSGSVVSQYF
TRBJ2-7 | TRBV4-3 | . | . | TGCGCCAGCAGCCAAGATGTTGGAGCTAGCTCCTACGAGCAGTACTTC | CASSQDVGASSYEQYF
TRBJ2-3 | TRBV11-3 | TRBD2 | once | TGTGCCAGCAGCGAGTTAGCGGGGAGCACAGATACGCAGTATTTT | CASSELAGSTDTQYF
TRBJ2-1 | TRBV25-1 | TRBD2 | . | TGTGCCAGCAGTGGGGGACTAGCGGGCGATGAGCAGTTCTTC | CASSGGLAGDEQFF
TRBJ1-1 | TRBV18 | . | few | TGTGCCAGCTCACCAGGTATAACAGCCGGAACTGAAGCTTTCTTT | CASSPGITAGTEAFF
TRBJ2-5 | TRBV4-2 | TRBD2 | . | TGTGCCAGCAGTCAGGAAACTAGCGGGCAAGAGACCCAGTACTTC | CASSQETSGQETQYF
TRBJ1-5 | TRBV7-8 | TRBD1 | . | TGTGCCAGCGGCCGTTCGGGACCAGGGGGCGGGCAGCCCCAGCATTTT | CASGRSGPGGGQPQHF
TRBJ2-7 | TRBV4-1 | . | . | TGCGCCAGCAGCCAAGAACAGCCCTACGAGCAGTACTTC | CASSQEQPYEQYF
TRBJ1-5 | TRBV7-8 | . | . | TGTGCCAGCAGCTTAGAAAGGGCGGCGGGGGGTCAGCCCCAGCATTTT | CASSLERAAGGQPQHF
TRBJ2-7 | TRBV7-9 | . | . | TGTGCCAGCAGCTTAGGTTTCGGGGTAGCCTACGAGCAGTACTTC | CASSLGFGVAYEQYF
TRBJ2-1 | TRBV5-4 | TRBD2 | . | TGTGCCAGCAGCTTGGTTGGCGGGGGGCCGGACAATGAGCAGTTCTTC | CASSLVGGGPDNEQFF
TRBJ1-2 | TRBV7-9 | . | . | TGTGCCAGCAGCCCCCCCCGAGTTCCGGATGGCTACACCTTC | CASSPPRVPDGYTF
TRBJ2-2 | TRBV7-9 | TRBD2 | few | TGTGCCAGCAGGACTAGCGGGATCTCCGGGGAGCTGTTTTTT | CASRTSGISGELFF
TRBJ2-5 | TRBV25-1 | . | . | TGTGCCAGCAGTGATAGGGGACTTACTCTGGAGACCCAGTACTTC | CASSDRGLTLETQYF
TRBJ1-2 | TRBV28 | . | . | TGTGCCAGCCAGACAGCTAACTATGGCTACACCTTC | CASQTANYGYTF
TRBJ1-2 | TRBV5-1 | TRBD1 | . | TGCGCCAGCAGCGACCGACAGGGTTCGAAGTACGAGGATGGCTACACCTTC | CASSDRQGSKYEDGYTF
TRBJ1-2 | TRBV28 | TRBD1 | . | TGTGCCACCTTCCGGGACAGAGGTTATGGCTACACCTTC | CATFRDRGYGYTF
TRBJ2-7 | TRBV6-1 | . | . | TGTGCCAGCACAGGGTCCTACTACGAGCAGTACTTC | CASTGSYYEQYF
TRBJ2-5 | TRBV7-7 | . | . | TGTGCCAGCAGCTCGGACACGGTAGAGACCCAGTACTTC | CASSSDTVETQYF
TRBJ1-1 | TRBV6-6 | . | . | TGTGCCAGCAGTTACGGGGGCGCGGTAGACACTGAAGCTTTCTTT | CASSYGGAVDTEAFF
TRBJ2-5 | TRBV25-1 | . | . | TGTGCCAGCACTCCCGCGGGTGGAGAGACCCAGTACTTC | CASTPAGGETQYF
TRBJ1-5 | TRBV6-5 | TRBD1 | . | TGTGCCAGCAGTTCTGGGACAGGGAGTCAACCCCAGCATTTT | CASSSGTGSQPQHF
TRBJ1-5 | TRBV4-1 | . | . | TGCGCCAGCAGCCTAAACGCGGGGGGCGGGGGACCTAGCAATCAGCCCCAGCATTTT | CASSLNAGGGGPSNQPQHF
TRBJ2-1 | TRBV7-9 | TRBD2 | once | TGTGCCAGCAGCTTACCCCTTCGACTAGCGGGACTACGGAATGAGCAGTTCTTC | CASSLPLRLAGLRNEQFF
TRBJ2-2 | TRBV5-6 | . | . | TGTGCCAGCAGCTACCCGGAAAGCGGGCCGTACACCGGGGAGCTGTTTTTT | CASSYPESGPYTGELFF
TRBJ1-6 | TRBV18 | TRBD1 | . | TGTGCCAGCTCACTTCGGGACAGGGCTTCACCCCTCCACTTT | CASSLRDRASPLHF
TRBJ2-7 | TRBV11-2 | . | few | TGTGCCAGCAGCTTAGGGACAGAGGGTCGGAGGTCCTACGAGCAGTACTTC | CASSLGTEGRRSYEQYF
TRBJ2-7 | TRBV7-9 | . | once | TGTGCCAGCAGTCCAACAGCCTATTACAACTCCTACGAGCAGTACTTC | CASSPTAYYNSYEQYF
TRBJ2-2 | TRBV6-1 | TRBD1 | . | TGTGCCAGCAGCAGGGACAGGCAGAACACCGGGGAGCTGTTTTTT | CASSRDRQNTGELFF
TRBJ2-2 | TRBV19 | . | . | TGTGCCAGTAGCCCCAGGGGAGACACCGGGGAGCTGTTTTTT | CASSPRGDTGELFF
TRBJ1-4 | TRBV5-1 | . | . | TGCGCCAGCAGCTTGGGTGGGGGGGCAGAAGAAAAACTGTTTTTT | CASSLGGGAEEKLFF
TRBJ2-7 | TRBV29-1 | . | . | TGCAGCATAAAGGCCGGCGGGGGCCACGAGCAGTACTTC | CSIKAGGGHEQYF
TRBJ2-2 | TRBV2 | . | . | TGTGCCAGCATAAGGCAGGGCTACACCGGGGAGCTGTTTTTT | CASIRQGYTGELFF
TRBJ2-7 | TRBV27 | . | . | TGTGCCAGCAGTTTGGGCAGTCCCTACGAGCAGTACTTC | CASSLGSPYEQYF
TRBJ1-5 | TRBV6-5 | . | . | TGTGCCAGCAGTCGACAGATAGATCAGCCCCAGCATTTT | CASSRQIDQPQHF
TRBJ2-2 | TRBV7-3 | . | . | TGTGCCAGCAGCTTATTAGGTTCCGGACTCCTCACCGGGGAGCTGTTTTTT | CASSLLGSGLLTGELFF
TRBJ1-1 | TRBV18 | . | . | TGTGCCAGCTCACGAACAGACACCCTCATCGCCCCTGAAGCTTTCTTT | CASSRTDTLIAPEAFF
TRBJ2-3 | TRBV7-2 | TRBD2 | . | TGTGCCAGCAGCTTATACGGGACTAGAACTAGCACAGATACGCAGTATTTT | CASSLYGTRTSTDTQYF
TRBJ1-2 | TRBV5-6 | . | . | TGTGCCAGCAGCTTGACAGGCGTAAGGGATGGCTACACCTTC | CASSLTGVRDGYTF
TRBJ2-5 | TRBV5-1 | . | few | TGCGCCAGCAGGTTAGATAGAGAGACCCAGTACTTC | CASRLDRETQYF
TRBJ1-1 | TRBV23-1 | . | . | TGCGCCAGCAGTCAATCGACGGTGCTGTTCATGCGGAGGGGGAACACTGAAGCTTTCTTT | CASSQSTVLFMRRGNTEAFF